The T cell receptor (beta chain) described here comes from a study of shared clonotypes between healthy human individuals. Study-wide results and limits: Estimated richness values were generally larger in naive subsets than in memory subsets. The sharing of 5% to 5.5% of naive CD4 clonotypes was seen across a few donors.

Produced via immunoSEQ multiplex PCR; TCRdb's table is partial and in-frame only. The sample has some 2,000,000 clones; less than 95% are singletons. Positive CCR7 selection of CD45RO-negative cells yielded the naive CD8 cells, and terminally differentiated effector memory CD45RA+ cells were excluded. Study donors comprised healthy, HIV-negative adults devoid of recent acute infection or vaccination. CDR3 size: 18 residues. V was clipped by 0 bases and J by 3 bases; unmatched bases: 6. The germline V gene encodes CDR1 SGHVS and CDR2 FQNEAQ. A word on this clone: Its antigen is not known.

The receptor was isolated from a man between 18 and 29 years old in good health. What was sequenced was naive CD8+ T cells sorted from blood. The genes are TRBV7-8 and TRBJ2-3, with 13 bases matching TRBD2. In DNA, the CDR3 is TGTGCCAGCAGCTTAGCGCTCAGGACTAGCGGGGGAACAGATACGCAGTATTTT. Protein sequence: CASSLALRTSGGTDTQYF.